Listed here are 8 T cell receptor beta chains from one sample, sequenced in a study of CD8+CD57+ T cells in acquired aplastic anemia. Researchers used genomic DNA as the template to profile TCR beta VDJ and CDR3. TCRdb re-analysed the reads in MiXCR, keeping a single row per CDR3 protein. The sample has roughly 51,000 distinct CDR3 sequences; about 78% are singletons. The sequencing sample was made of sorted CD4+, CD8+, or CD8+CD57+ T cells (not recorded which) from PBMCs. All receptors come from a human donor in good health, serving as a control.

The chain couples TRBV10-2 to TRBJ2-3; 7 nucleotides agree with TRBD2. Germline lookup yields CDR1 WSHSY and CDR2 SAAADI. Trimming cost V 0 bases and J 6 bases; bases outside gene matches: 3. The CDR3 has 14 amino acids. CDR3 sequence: CASSESRGRDTQYF. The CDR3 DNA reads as TGCGCCAGCAGTGAGTCGCGGGGGAGGGATACGCAGTATTTT.

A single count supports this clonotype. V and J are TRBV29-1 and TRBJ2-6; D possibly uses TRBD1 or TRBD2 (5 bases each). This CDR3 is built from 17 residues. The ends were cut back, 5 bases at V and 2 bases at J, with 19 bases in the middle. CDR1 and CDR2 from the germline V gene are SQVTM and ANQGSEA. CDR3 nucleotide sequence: TGCAGCGTTTCCGGAGGACCCGTGGGGCCTGGGGCCAACGTCCTGACTTTC. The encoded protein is CSVSGGPVGPGANVLTF.

CDR3 coding DNA: TGTGCCAGCAGTTCTTTGTCGACAGGACTACGGTCGGGGACCCAGTACTTC. Translating gives CASSSLSTGLRSGTQYF. V is TRBV27 and J is TRBJ2-5; tentatively, D is TRBD1 or TRBD2 (6 bases each). The CDR3 spans 17 residues. The germline V gene encodes CDR1 MNHEY and CDR2 SMNVEV (reference sequence). Trimming left V 4 bases short and J 7 bases short, with 25 bases between.

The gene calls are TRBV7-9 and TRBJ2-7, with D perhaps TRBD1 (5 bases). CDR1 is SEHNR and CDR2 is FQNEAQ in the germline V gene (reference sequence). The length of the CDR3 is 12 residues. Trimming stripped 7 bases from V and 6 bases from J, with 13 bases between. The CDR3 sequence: CASNSGSAEQYF. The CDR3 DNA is TGTGCCAGCAACTCAGGGTCCGCCGAGCAGTACTTC.

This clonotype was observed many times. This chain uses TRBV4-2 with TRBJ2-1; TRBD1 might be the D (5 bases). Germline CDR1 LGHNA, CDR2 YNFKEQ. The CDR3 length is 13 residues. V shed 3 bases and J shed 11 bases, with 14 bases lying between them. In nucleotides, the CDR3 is TGTGCCAGCAGCCAGGGTACCCGACAGAAGCAGTTCTTC. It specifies CASSQGTRQKQFF.

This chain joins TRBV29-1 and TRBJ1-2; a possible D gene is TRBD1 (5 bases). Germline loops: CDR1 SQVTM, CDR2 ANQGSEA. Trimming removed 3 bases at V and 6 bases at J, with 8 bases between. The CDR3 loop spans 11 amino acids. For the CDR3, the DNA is TGCAGCGTTGAGCCAGGGCATGGCTACACCTTC. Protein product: CSVEPGHGYTF.

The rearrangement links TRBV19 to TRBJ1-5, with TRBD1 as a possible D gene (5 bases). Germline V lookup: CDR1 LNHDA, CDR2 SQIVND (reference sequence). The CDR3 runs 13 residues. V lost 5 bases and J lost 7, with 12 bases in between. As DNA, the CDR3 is TGTGCCAGTAGTGATCAGGGCTCCCAGCCCCAGCATTTT. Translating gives CASSDQGSQPQHF.

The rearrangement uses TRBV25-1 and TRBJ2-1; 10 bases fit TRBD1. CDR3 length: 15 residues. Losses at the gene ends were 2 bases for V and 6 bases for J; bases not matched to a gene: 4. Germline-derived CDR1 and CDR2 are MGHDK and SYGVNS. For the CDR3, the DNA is TGTGCCAGCAGTGAAGTGGGACAGGGGCGCAATGAGCAGTTCTTC. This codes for CASSEVGQGRNEQFF.